Below, 17 T cell receptor beta chains from the same sample are listed, as sequenced in a study of T cells and copy number aberrations in small-cell lung cancer. The method was immunoSEQ multiplex PCR; TCRdb's version includes in-frame clones alone and lacks a portion of them. This sample has about 730 clones, with roughly nine tenths found just once. Sequencing used tumor tissue. The receptors were sampled from a man in his sixties with small cell lung cancer.

The chain joins TRBV18 to TRBJ1-2, with TRBD1 matching 7 bases. The V gene end was trimmed by 4 bases and the J gene end by 2 bases; junction bases not matched to a gene: 7. The CDR3 has 15 amino acids. CDR1 and CDR2 from the germline V gene are KGHSH and LQKENI. CDR3 protein: CASSLRQGSNYGYTF. CDR3 in DNA: TGTGCCAGCTCACTAAGACAGGGATCCAACTATGGCTACACCTTC.

The chain joins TRBV4-1 to TRBJ2-5, with 15 bases identical to TRBD2. CDR3 length: 21 residues. J was trimmed by 2 bases and V by 2 bases; bases with no gene match: 15. The germline V gene has CDR1 MGHRA and CDR2 YSYEKL. The CDR3 DNA reads as TGCGCCAGCAGCCAACCGGGACTAGCGGGAGGCCCGGGTCCTCGGCAAGAGACCCAGTACTTC. Its protein product is CASSQPGLAGGPGPRQETQYF.

The chain combines TRBV7-2 with TRBJ2-7; possible D gene TRBD2, 5 bases. The CDR3 loop spans 14 amino acids. The V gene's germline CDR1 is SGHTA and CDR2 FQGNSA. V was clipped by 5 bases and J by 4 bases, with 15 bases between them. The CDR3 loop reads CASSPPEAGYEQYF. The DNA for the CDR3 is TGTGCCAGCAGCCCTCCGGAGGCCGGTTACGAGCAGTACTTC. Using reference TRBV7-2 and TRBJ2-7 for the parts outside the CDR3, the full variable domain is GAGVSQSPSNKVTEKGKDVELRCDPISGHTALYWYRQSLGQGLEFLIYFQGNSAPDKSGLPSDRFSAERTGGSVSTLTIQRTQQEDSAVYLCASSPPEAGYEQYFGPGTRLTVT.

CDR3 bases: TGTGCCAGCCATTACGGGGGGAATAATTCACCCCTCCACTTT. The encoded protein is CASHYGGNNSPLHF. J is TRBJ1-6 and V is TRBV6-5, with D possibly matching TRBD1 (5 bases). Germline loops: CDR1 MNHEY, CDR2 SVGAGI. The CDR3 loop spans 14 amino acids. V was shortened by 8 bases and J by 5 bases, with 13 bases between the two germline ends.

The V gene is TRBV10-3, the J gene TRBJ2-5; D unclear. V was cut by 8 bases and J by 0 bases, with 7 bases left in between. The CDR3 has 12 residues. Germline lookup yields CDR1 ENHRY and CDR2 SYGVKD. CDR3: CAIGRNQETQYF. CDR3 nucleotide sequence: TGTGCCATCGGGCGTAACCAAGAGACCCAGTACTTC.

V gene TRBV4-3 combines with J gene TRBJ2-7, with D tentatively TRBD2 (6 bases). Germline V gene sequence: CDR1 LGHNA, CDR2 YSLEER. The length of the CDR3 is 15 residues. Trimming cost V 3 bases and J 3 bases, with 15 bases left between them. The CDR3 coding sequence is TGCGCCAGCAGCCATGCCGGGACTGCGGTCTACGAGCAGTACTTC. Its protein product is CASSHAGTAVYEQYF.

For this clone: Sequence at one end of the junction differs from germline and may be a read error. This rearrangement joins TRBV7-7 to TRBJ1-2; maybe TRBD1 (6 bases). This CDR3 spans 18 amino acids. The germline gives CDR1 SSHAT, CDR2 FNYEAQ (reference sequence). This chain's CDR3 is CASSQSAGARFGIYGYTF. DNA of the CDR3: TGTGCTAGCAGCCAATCCGCAGGGGCTAGATTTGGGATATATGGCTACACCTTC.

V gene TRBV6-5 combines with J gene TRBJ2-2; D is uncertain. V shed 7 bases and J shed 6 bases, with 9 bases lying between them. The CDR3 extends over 12 amino acids. Germline CDR1 and CDR2: MNHEY and SVGAGI. The CDR3 DNA sequence: TGTGCCAGCACCTCCGTCCCCGGGGAGCTGTTTTTT. It encodes CASTSVPGELFF.

The chain carries TRBV27 and TRBJ2-7, with TRBD1 matching over 11 bases. Germline trimming cut 6 bases from V and 6 bases from J; bases unmatched to any gene: 7. CDR3 size: 14 residues. CDR1 is MNHEY, CDR2 SMNVEV, per germline (reference sequence). The CDR3 spells CASRPRDRGSEQYF. DNA for the CDR3: TGTGCCAGCAGGCCTCGGGACAGGGGGAGCGAGCAGTACTTC.

This sequence joins TRBV19 and TRBJ1-6, with D unclear. V was cut by 3 bases and J by 4 bases, with 4 bases left in between. The V gene's germline CDR1 is LNHDA and CDR2 SQIVND (reference sequence). The CDR3 length is 13 residues. In DNA form, the CDR3 reads TGTGCCAGTAGTATCAGTTATAATTCACCCCTCCACTTT. Translating gives CASSISYNSPLHF.

Judged by abundance, this clone is large. This chain links TRBV30 with TRBJ1-1; D unresolved. CDR1 is GTSNPN and CDR2 is SVGIG in the germline V gene (reference sequence). V was trimmed by 3 bases and J by 2 bases, leaving 13 bases between them. The CDR3 loop spans 14 amino acids. The DNA of the CDR3 is TGTGCCTGGAGGTTTGACGGACGAAACACTGAAGCTTTCTTT. This codes for CAWRFDGRNTEAFF.

The V gene is TRBV27, the J gene TRBJ2-2; D might be TRBD1 or TRBD2, each matching 5 bases. The CDR3 is 14 residues long. Trimming removed 5 bases from V and 5 bases from J, with 12 bases in between. Germline values: CDR1 MNHEY, CDR2 SMNVEV (reference sequence). The CDR3 DNA sequence: TGTGCCAGCAGTCCGTTTGGGACGACCGGGGAGCTGTTTTTT. Amino acids: CASSPFGTTGELFF.

J is TRBJ2-1 and V is TRBV29-1; D ambiguous. Looked up from germline, CDR1 is SQVTM and CDR2 is ANQGSEA. This CDR3 comprises 9 residues. Trimming removed 5 bases at V and 8 bases at J, with 4 bases between. Written as DNA, the CDR3 is TGCAGCGTTTTACATGAGCAGTTCTTC. Its translation is CSVLHEQFF.

This rearrangement joins TRBV30 to TRBJ1-2; 10 nucleotides agree with TRBD1. CDR1 is GTSNPN and CDR2 is SVGIG in the germline V gene (reference sequence). J gave up 5 bases and V 3 bases, and 3 bases lay outside the gene matches. The length of the CDR3 is 13 residues. DNA of the CDR3: TGTGCCTGGAGAGGGGACAGGGGATATGGCTACACCTTC. Its protein is CAWRGDRGYGYTF. The whole variable domain, remainder taken from reference TRBV30 and TRBJ1-2, is SQTIHQWPATLVQPVGSPLSLECTVEGTSNPNLYWYRQAAGRGLQLLFYSVGIGQISSEVPQNLSASRPQDRQFILSSKKLLLSDSGFYLCAWRGDRGYGYTFGSGTRLTVV.

This chain uses TRBV4-3 with TRBJ2-2; the D gene could be TRBD1 or TRBD2 (5 bases each). The CDR3 consists of 16 residues. Trimming shortened V by 0 bases and J by 0 bases, and 8 bases separated the two germline ends. Germline V lookup: CDR1 LGHNA, CDR2 YSLEER. CDR3 sequence reads: CASSQEGRPNTGELFF. CDR3 nucleotides: TGCGCCAGCAGCCAAGAGGGACGACCGAACACCGGGGAGCTGTTTTTT.

This sequence joins TRBV27 and TRBJ2-1; possibly TRBD2 for D (6 bases). Trimming shortened V by 5 bases and J by 6 bases, and 14 bases separated the two germline ends. This CDR3 comprises 14 residues. The germline gives CDR1 MNHEY, CDR2 SMNVEV (reference sequence). CDR3 loop: CASSIRRTTNEQFF. The CDR3, as DNA: TGTGCCAGCAGTATCCGGCGGACTACCAATGAGCAGTTCTTC.

The V and J genes are TRBV7-9 and TRBJ1-1; D not certain. The V end was cut by 5 bases, the J end by 1 base, with 8 bases between. Germline V gene sequence: CDR1 SEHNR, CDR2 FQNEAQ (reference sequence). There are 13 residues in the CDR3. CDR3: CASSAAGNTEAFF. The DNA of the CDR3 is TGTGCCAGCAGCGCCGCAGGGAACACTGAAGCTTTCTTT.